Reported below is one T cell receptor beta chain. Its cognate antigen is unknown. For each subset, genomic DNA was distributed in equal portions over several immunoSEQ plates. Assay used: immunoSEQ multiplex PCR; TCRdb lists only in-frame clones, some missing. The sample lists roughly 1.4 million clones, about 98.5% occurring once. V lost 5 bases, J lost 0 bases, and 6 bases stayed unmatched. Germline values: CDR1 SGHVS, CDR2 FNYEAQ. This CDR3 spans 17 amino acids. This record comes from a study of shared clonotypes between healthy human individuals. Overall study context: The composition of the donors was a couple of women and a few men aged 18 to 49. Regarding the study as a whole: Sequencing of the sorted subsets was shown by rarefaction to be incomplete despite large depth.

The investigators split CD4+ cells into a CD45RA+ naive subset and a CD45RA-negative memory subset. This sequence was found in a man aged 30-40 years in good health. The specimen was naive CD4+ T cells sorted from blood. Described subset: CD45RA+ positively selected. The V and J genes are TRBV7-6 and TRBJ2-6; 8 bases fit TRBD2. CDR3 bases: TGTGCCAGCAGCCAGCGGGGGACCGGCTCTGGGGCCAACGTCCTGACTTTC. Its translation: CASSQRGTGSGANVLTF. Supplemented by reference TRBV7-6 and TRBJ2-6, the full variable domain reads GAGVSQSPRYKVTKRGQDVALRCDPISGHVSLYWYRQALGQGPEFLTYFNYEAQQDKSGLPNDRFSAERPEGSISTLTIQRTEQRDSAMYRCASSQRGTGSGANVLTFGAGSRLTVL.